The present T cell receptor (beta chain) was sequenced within a study of spatial heterogeneity in lung cancer (dated by TCRdb to the late 2010s). For context, the study as a whole: More beta-chain than alpha-chain transcripts were consistently detected, likely reflecting higher beta-chain transcript abundance. Nonsynonymous mutation counts, determined by whole-exome sequencing of tumor tissue, were related to TCR repertoire features. Both alpha and beta chains were TCR-sequenced in 200 or so tumor regions, some 64 matched nontumor lung samples and approximately 50 PBMC samples obtained at surgery. TCR alpha and beta repertoires were quantitatively compared across multiple tumor regions, matched nontumor lung and blood in non-small cell lung cancer. In the raw uncorrected reads, each unique combination of TCR and UMI appeared more than ten times on average. The study at large found these results: Confirming at a functional level the hypothesis that regional TCRs recognize regional mutations was considered to require additional single-cell paired TCR alpha and beta sequencing.

The receptor library was made with 5' RACE. Sequencing instrument: NextSeq 500. To allow correction of PCR and sequencing errors, the TCR library protocol tagged every TCR cDNA molecule with a unique molecular identifier. The study's own analysis went as follows. Decombinator tools were used for TCR identification, UMI-based error correction and CDR3 extraction. Expanded TCRs were defined as those above a frequency of 2 per 1,000, corresponding to the top 1% of the tumor frequency distribution. Rényi diversity was computed with the R vegan package after subsampling each repertoire 100 times to 5,000 TCRs. CDR3 similarity networks were built from amino acid triplet string-kernel similarity, with CDR3s being connected when pairwise similarity was above 0.82. The public reads were quality trimmed at Q25 with fastp and then assembled into clones with MiXCR by TCRdb, keeping productive beta chains. Each record represents a unique CDR3 protein, reported with the most common genes and DNA among its rows. The authors' filters were not applied to this entry. The sample records about 7,500 distinct CDR3 sequences, roughly 3.8% of which are singletons. The leading ten clones occupy roughly 25% of the sample.

Based on its abundance in the sample, this clonotype is medium-sized (0.01 to 0.1%). Its antigen is currently not known. The record has no base qualities; no much larger clone is one base away. There are 16 amino acids in the CDR3, from cysteine to phenylalanine inclusive. CDR3 DNA only is kept here, 48 bases in frame from base 1. The germline V and J ends show losses of 5 bases and 0 bases respectively, and no gene match explains 10 bases of the junction. The germline V gene supplies CDR1 MGHDK and CDR2 SYGVNS. The time point label here, explained by the study, means: sample taken at primary tumor resection. Without any cell sorting, TCR sequencing was performed on whole RNA extracted either from tumor and nontumor lung tissue or from cryopreserved PBMC samples. Samples were obtained from 65 to 90 patients with early-stage, untreated non-small cell lung cancer from the lung TRACERx cohort. A patient was chosen for TCR sequencing only when enough RNA was available from at least two tumor regions. Before selection, tumor and adjacent nontumor lung specimens were reviewed by a lung pathologist.

The sequence is built from TRBV25-1 and TRBJ2-7, with 7 middle bases fitting TRBD1. The source is a female donor with early-stage non-small cell lung cancer. Sample: normal lung tissue next to the tumor, taken at surgery. The CDR3 reads as follows: CASSPIGTAGSYEQYF. The bases read TGTGCCAGCAGTCCCATTGGGACAGCCGGCTCCTACGAGCAGTACTTC.